This is a list of T cell receptor beta chains from one sample in a study of T cells after yellow fever vaccination. TCRdb re-called the 5' RACE reads through MiXCR, storing one row per CDR3 protein. There are about 130,000 distinct CDR3 sequences in the sample; around 9.8% occur only once, and 40% lies in the top ten. The source material was CD8+ T cells sorted from PBMCs, sampled on the day of the yellow fever booster vaccination. These receptors originate from a man between 18 and 35 years old who received the YFV17D yellow fever vaccine. CDR3s include the opening cysteine and the closing phenylalanine or tryptophan. D genes are given only for firm matches. Clone size is given for some rows only: seen once, a few or many times, or a class if the clone is expanded.

V	J	size	D	DNA	CDR3
TRBV20-1	TRBJ2-1	many	-	TGCAGTGCTAGGACCCAGGACATACCCACCTACAATGAGCAGTTCTTC	CSARTQDIPTYNEQFF
TRBV7-6	TRBJ2-1	few	-	TGTGCCAGCAGCTTAGCGACTTCCGCGGGGGCTTACAATGAGCAGTTCTTC	CASSLATSAGAYNEQFF
TRBV20-1	TRBJ2-5	few	-	TGCAGTGCTAGAGAGGAATTAGTCTTGGAGACCCAGTACTTC	CSAREELVLETQYF
TRBV20-1	TRBJ2-1	-	TRBD1	TGCAGTGTCAGGGGGCAGTACAATGAGCAGTTCTTC	CSVRGQYNEQFF
TRBV11-2	TRBJ2-1	-	-	TGTGCCAGCAGCTTAGCGTGGAGCTCCTACAATGAGCAGTTCTTC	CASSLAWSSYNEQFF
TRBV4-1	TRBJ1-2	few	-	TGCGCCAGCAGCCAAGTAAACGGGCGAGGCTACACCTTC	CASSQVNGRGYTF
TRBV4-3	TRBJ2-3	few	-	TGCGCCAGCAGCCAAGATGATGCAGATACGCAGTATTTT	CASSQDDADTQYF
TRBV12-3/TRBV12-4	TRBJ1-1	few	-	TGTGCCAGCAGTCTAACAGGCCCTTGGGTCACTGAAGCTTTCTTT	CASSLTGPWVTEAFF
TRBV6-1	TRBJ1-5	many	-	TGTGCCAGCAGTGAAAATCAGCCCCAGCATTTT	CASSENQPQHF
TRBV9	TRBJ2-3	-	TRBD2	TGTGCCAGCAGCGCCGGGACTAGCGGGGGGGTGGCAGATACGCAGTATTTT	CASSAGTSGGVADTQYF
TRBV7-9	TRBJ1-2	few	-	TGTGCCAGCAGCCCGGGGGCCCTCACGTTTGGCTACACCTTC	CASSPGALTFGYTF
TRBV7-8	TRBJ2-4	few	TRBD2	TGTGCCAGCAGCTTAACAGCGGGGACTAAAAACATTCAGTACTTC	CASSLTAGTKNIQYF
TRBV7-9	TRBJ2-1	few	TRBD1	TGTGCCAGCAGCGCATTTGGACAGGGTGACAATGAGCAGTTCTTC	CASSAFGQGDNEQFF
TRBV20-1	TRBJ2-7	-	-	TGCAGTGCTAGATACCGAGGTAGGGCCTACGAGCAGTACTTC	CSARYRGRAYEQYF
TRBV4-1	TRBJ2-3	-	-	TGCGCCAGCAGCCAAACTACAGGGTTTGGCACAGATACGCAGTATTTT	CASSQTTGFGTDTQYF
TRBV6-5	TRBJ1-1	-	TRBD1	TGTGCCAGCAGACTCGACAGGGGCGGTATCGCTGAAGCTTTCTTT	CASRLDRGGIAEAFF
TRBV27	TRBJ2-1	few	-	TGTGCCAGCAGTACGGTGGGGGAGGATGAGCAGTTCTTC	CASSTVGEDEQFF
TRBV5-6	TRBJ1-4	-	TRBD1	TGTGCCAGCAGTTCAGGACAGGGTTACGGAAAACTGTTTTTT	CASSSGQGYGKLFF
TRBV9	TRBJ2-1	few	TRBD2	TGTGCCAGCAGCGGCGGGGGGGCCCCCTACAATGAGCAGTTCTTC	CASSGGGAPYNEQFF
TRBV11-1	TRBJ2-1	few	TRBD2	TGTGCCAGCAGCTTATCGGCGGGGGGGCCTTCCTACAATGAGCAGTTCTTC	CASSLSAGGPSYNEQFF
TRBV7-2	TRBJ1-3	-	TRBD1	TGTGCCAGCAGTGCCACCGGGACAGAACTTTCTGGAAACACCATATATTTT	CASSATGTELSGNTIYF
TRBV6-5	TRBJ1-4	-	-	TGTGCCGCCGGGGGGACAACTAATGAAAAACTGTTTTTT	CAAGGTTNEKLFF